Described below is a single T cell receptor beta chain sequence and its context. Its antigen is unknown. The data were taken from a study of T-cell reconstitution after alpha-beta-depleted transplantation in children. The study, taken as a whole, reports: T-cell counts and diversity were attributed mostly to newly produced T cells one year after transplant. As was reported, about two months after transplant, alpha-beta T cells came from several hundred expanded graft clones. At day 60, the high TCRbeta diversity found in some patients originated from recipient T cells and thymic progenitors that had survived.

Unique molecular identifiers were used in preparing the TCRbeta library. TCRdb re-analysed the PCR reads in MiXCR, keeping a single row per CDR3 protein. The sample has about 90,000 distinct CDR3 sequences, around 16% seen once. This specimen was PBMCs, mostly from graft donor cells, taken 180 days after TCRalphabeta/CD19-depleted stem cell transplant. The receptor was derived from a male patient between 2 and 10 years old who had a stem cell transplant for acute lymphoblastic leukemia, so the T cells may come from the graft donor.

The chain's CDR3 is CASSFLHRTTEAFF. CDR3 in DNA: TGTGCCAGCAGCTTTCTCCACCGAACGACTGAAGCTTTCTTT. This sequence joins TRBV7-9 and TRBJ1-1; no reliable D call. CDR1 is SEHNR, CDR2 FQNEAQ, per germline (reference sequence). Trimming removed 3 bases from V and 5 bases from J, with 13 bases in between. The CDR3 spans 14 residues. Using reference TRBV7-9 and TRBJ1-1 for the parts outside the CDR3, the full variable domain is DTGVSQNPRHKITKRGQNVTFRCDPISEHNRLYWYRQTLGQGPEFLTYFQNEAQLEKSRLLSDRFSAERPKGSFSTLEIQRTEQGDSAMYLCASSFLHRTTEAFFGQGTRLTVV.